This entry concerns a single TCR beta chain. Its specificity is unknown. The data derive from a study of T cells and Merkel cell carcinoma outcomes. Study-wide results and caveats: Reportedly, T-cell repertoire with density predicts Merkel cell carcinoma outcomes.

The repertoire was sequenced with immunoSEQ multiplex PCR; TCRdb's copy has only in-frame clones and lacks some. In the table there are about 1,000 clones, 80% to 90% of which are singletons. Trimming removed 2 bases at V and 3 bases at J, with 11 bases between. In germline, CDR1 is SGHRS, CDR2 YFSETQ. The CDR3 is 14 amino acids. The receptor comes from a human donor with Merkel cell carcinoma. J is TRBJ1-1 and V is TRBV5-1, with D perhaps matching TRBD1 (5 bases). Sequencing was done on a sample of tumor tissue from Merkel cell carcinoma. This CDR3 reads CASSFGPGDTEAFF. The CDR3 DNA follows: TGCGCCAGCAGCTTCGGACCGGGGGACACTGAAGCTTTCTTT.